This T cell receptor (beta chain) was found in a study of T-cell reconstitution after alpha-beta-depleted transplantation in children. This sample's TCRbeta library carried unique molecular identifier barcodes. One entry per CDR3 protein results from TCRdb running MiXCR on the PCR reads. The sample yields about 610,000 distinct CDR3 sequences, over 9.5% seen once. This clonotype was detected a few times. The CDR3 sequence is 12 residues long. The germline gives CDR1 MNHNS, CDR2 SASEGT. The ends were cut back, 6 bases at V and 2 bases at J, with 7 bases in the middle. Material: PBMCs from the stem cell graft donor, obtained from the stem cell graft. The chain links TRBV6-1 to TRBJ1-2; no reliable D call. This clonotype was sampled from a human donor who donated a stem cell graft to a child with acute myeloid leukemia. This CDR3 reads CASRKGNYGYTF. The CDR3 DNA reads TGTGCCAGCAGGAAGGGAAACTATGGCTACACCTTC.